This entry is about one TCR beta chain. As yet, its antigen is unknown. These data come from a study of high-grade serous ovarian cancer treatment subgroups. At the level of the study: On average, around 15,000 reads and several thousand unique TCR beta rearrangements were obtained per sample.

General study points: CDR1 and CDR2 were left unanalyzed; analyses focused on CDR3. Without spatial data, bulk sequencing limits insight into HGSC tumor diversity. Different patients shared almost no repertoire; same-patient tumors shared about 0.11 to 0.85.

The assay was immunoSEQ multiplex PCR, and TCRdb's table has in-frame clones only and misses some. The data show approximately 4,000 clones, around 73% seen once. The CDR3 is 14 amino acids. Deletions cut 0 bases from V and 6 bases from J, with 11 bases between. CDR1 is SEHNR, CDR2 FQNEAQ, per germline (reference sequence). The tumor samples were collected prior to definitive surgery or chemotherapy. Sequencing was carried out using tumor tissue. V and J are TRBV7-9 and TRBJ1-1; a possible D gene is TRBD1 (5 bases). This clonotype originated in a human donor with high-grade serous ovarian cancer. CDR3: CASSLAGEGAEAFF. The CDR3 nucleotides are TGTGCCAGCAGCTTAGCAGGGGAAGGGGCTGAAGCTTTCTTT.